This section outlines one T cell receptor beta chain sequence together with its context. What it binds is unknown. The junction and the germline gene differ at one end; a read error may be behind it. The same CDR3 is also encoded by other DNA sequences in this sample. Likely unrecorded immune exposures existed in these nominally healthy donors. CDR1 is SGHNT and CDR2 is YYREEE in the germline V gene (reference sequence). The CDR3 has 15 residues. This sample stems from a study of cytomegalovirus exposure and HLA in healthy donors. Study findings and constraints: With later analysis, a missense DCLRE1C variant became linked to TCR beta V- and J-gene trimming. The productive fraction for most TCR beta V segments was about 87% or about 30% in an earlier analysis.

In the PCR, 60 Vbeta and 13 Jbeta primers were used. Method: immunoSEQ multiplex PCR; TCRdb's copy keeps in-frame clones and lacks some. The table shows 150,000 to 200,000 clones, with roughly 80% occurring only once. The sequenced sample was PBMCs. This TCR was recovered from a woman in her forties or fifties in good health and CMV-seronegative. V usage is TRBV5-4 and J usage is TRBJ2-7; 9 bases agree with TRBD1. CDR3 in amino acids: CASSRLQGASYEQYF. CDR3 coding DNA: TGCGCCAGCAGCCGGTTACAGGGGGCGTCGTACGAGCAGTACTTC.